The table lists the clone carrying this TCR beta chain with a count of one. No antigen is known for it. From germline, CDR1 is MNHEY and CDR2 SVGAGI. The CDR3 covers 11 residues. V gave up 6 bases and J gave up 2 bases, with 4 bases separating them. These data come from a study of T cell responses to AZD1222 COVID-19 vaccine. Whole-study results and caveats: The donor cohort was predominantly white British with a female majority, and clonal diversity may have been underestimated. A reported finding is that nearly half of spike-specific TCRs target unmutated variant regions. Spike regions recognized by vaccine-associated CD4 TCRs spanned the protein, led by 160-218 and 743-854.

Only in-frame clones appear in the TCRdb table, and some are missing; sequencing was by immunoSEQ multiplex PCR. The data show 150,000 to 200,000 clones, 80% to 90% seen once. The receptor was isolated from an adult in good health. The V and J genes are TRBV6-5 and TRBJ1-2; D unclear. The source was peripheral blood, collected on day 0 of AZD1222 vaccination. The CDR3 reads CASRGNYGYTF. The CDR3 nucleotides are TGTGCCAGCAGGGGAAACTATGGCTACACCTTC.